The clone carrying this T cell receptor beta chain was picked up many times. Its target is unknown. Through Arm-PCR of CDR3 regions and iRepertoire HTBI primers, TCR beta libraries were built. In TCRdb, the multiplex PCR reads were re-called with MiXCR into one record per CDR3 protein. Altogether 300,000 to 500,000 distinct CDR3 sequences are present, 20% to 25% being singletons, with the ten largest covering more than 20%. The data belong to a study of regulatory T cells in long-lasting Graves disease. Time point: persistent/refractory GD, antithyroid drugs over 5 years with positive TRAb. The TCR library was made from RNA that had been extracted from PBMCs in TRIzol. A peripheral blood sample, roughly 9 milliliters in volume, was drawn into EDTA tubes. Study outcomes and limitations: Possibly, too few samples lowered accuracy.

This receptor was taken from a female donor with Graves disease. Specimen: peripheral blood mononuclear cells (PBMCs), collected when the disease was refractory, from a patient treated with antithyroid drugs.

Here the CDR3 reads CASSNFHGGYEQYF. CDR3 DNA: TGTGCCAGCAGTAACTTTCACGGGGGATACGAGCAGTACTTC. The rearrangement uses TRBV27 and TRBJ2-7; D perhaps matches TRBD2 (6 bases). Germline-derived CDR1 and CDR2 are MNHEY and SMNVEV (reference sequence). Trimming cost V 5 bases and J 4 bases, with 15 bases left between them. The CDR3 runs to 14 residues.